The 32 T cell receptor beta chains below were found in one sample sequenced in a study of cytomegalovirus exposure and HLA in healthy donors. The study ran its PCR with 60 Vbeta and 13 Jbeta primers. Data came from immunoSEQ multiplex PCR; TCRdb stores just in-frame clones and leaves some out. With around 48,000 clones in the sample, the ten largest clones hold approximately 2.2%. The sample was PBMCs. These TCRs come from a female donor in good health and CMV-seronegative.

The V and J genes are TRBV18 and TRBJ2-3, with unresolved D. With 6 bases removed from V and 3 bases from J, the gap between germline ends came to 16 bases. CDR3 length: 15 amino acids. The V gene's germline CDR1 is KGHSH and CDR2 LQKENI. CDR3 nucleotide sequence: TGTGCCAGCTCCCTAATGAGTACCGGGACAGATACGCAGTATTTT. Protein: CASSLMSTGTDTQYF.

The V gene is TRBV5-1, the J gene TRBJ2-3; D is ambiguous. Per the germline V gene, CDR1 is SGHRS and CDR2 is YFSETQ. Trimming removed 4 bases from V and 6 bases from J, with 15 bases in between. CDR3 size: 14 residues. For the CDR3, the DNA is TGCGCCAGCAGCCCATTAAACTTGGAGGATACGCAGTATTTT. Encoded protein: CASSPLNLEDTQYF.

V gene TRBV5-4 combines with J gene TRBJ2-3; tentative D call: TRBD1 (6 bases). Trimming removed 3 bases from V and 4 bases from J, with 12 bases in between. The CDR3 totals 14 residues. CDR1 and CDR2 (germline): SGHNT, YYREEE (reference sequence). CDR3 loop: CASSWDMGPDTQYF. As DNA, the CDR3 is TGTGCCAGCAGCTGGGACATGGGGCCAGATACGCAGTATTTT.

The chain couples TRBV29-1 to TRBJ1-5; D is possibly TRBD1 (6 bases). The CDR3 extends over 14 amino acids. Trimming pared 5 bases from V and 2 bases from J, leaving 13 bases between. Germline CDR1 SQVTM, CDR2 ANQGSEA. The CDR3 reads CSVLTGLGNQPQHF. The CDR3 DNA is TGCAGCGTTTTAACAGGGTTAGGCAATCAGCCCCAGCATTTT.

This chain connects TRBV4-1 to TRBJ1-5; 9 positions agree with TRBD1. Germline V gene data show CDR1 as MGHRA and CDR2 as YSYEKL. The junction had 7 bases not matched to a gene; V was cut back by 1 base and J by 6 bases. The CDR3 consists of 16 residues. The CDR3 region is CASSQVDRGWGQPQHF. The CDR3 nucleotides read TGCGCCAGCAGCCAAGTAGACAGGGGGTGGGGTCAGCCCCAGCATTTT.

The rearrangement joins TRBV9 to TRBJ2-7; TRBD2 aligns across 9 bases. Looked up from germline, CDR1 is SGDLS and CDR2 is YYNGEE. J gave up 1 base and V 0 bases, and 8 bases lay outside the gene matches. The CDR3 is 17 residues long. The DNA for the CDR3 is TGTGCCAGCAGCGTAGGGGCTAGCGGGGAACGTTCCTACGAGCAGTACTTC. It codes for CASSVGASGERSYEQYF.

The J gene is TRBJ2-5, the V gene TRBV2; D unresolved. The ends were cut back, 1 base at V and 4 bases at J, with 13 bases in the middle. The CDR3 totals 15 residues. Germline V gene lookup returns CDR1 SNHLY and CDR2 FYNNEI. CDR3 sequence reads: CASSEGAAGIETQYF. DNA for the CDR3: TGTGCCAGCAGTGAAGGGGCTGCCGGCATAGAGACCCAGTACTTC.

The V gene is TRBV18, the J gene TRBJ2-5, with D maybe TRBD1 (6 bases). The CDR3 totals 15 residues. Trimming took 0 bases from V and 1 from J, leaving 9 bases between them. CDR1 and CDR2 (germline): KGHSH, LQKENI. CDR3 residues: CASSPPGQFQETQYF. The CDR3 DNA follows: TGTGCCAGCTCACCACCCGGACAGTTCCAAGAGACCCAGTACTTC. Drawing the rest from reference TRBV18 and TRBJ2-5, the complete variable domain is NAGVMQNPRHLVRRRGQEARLRCSPMKGHSHVYWYRQLPEEGLKFMVYLQKENIIDESGMPKERFSAEFPKEGPSILRIQQVVRGDSAAYFCASSPPGQFQETQYFGPGTRLLVL.

The chain carries TRBV4-2 and TRBJ1-1; D gene ambiguous. The CDR3 sequence is 14 residues long. The germline V and J ends were trimmed by 1 base and 2 bases, with 8 bases remaining between them. Germline V gives CDR1 LGHNA, CDR2 YNFKEQ. CDR3 region: CASSQGNSNTEAFF. The CDR3 DNA is TGTGCCAGCAGCCAAGGTAATAGTAACACTGAAGCTTTCTTT.

The chain links TRBV5-1 to TRBJ2-7; 10 positions match TRBD2. Germline V gene data show CDR1 as SGHRS and CDR2 as YFSETQ. Trimming removed 7 bases from V and 1 base from J; junction bases left unmatched: 5. The CDR3 extends over 14 amino acids. DNA of the CDR3: TGCGCCAGCGCTTGGACTAGCGGTTCCTACGAGCAGTACTTC. Residues: CASAWTSGSYEQYF. Variable domain in full (rest from reference TRBV5-1 and TRBJ2-7): KAGVTQTPRYLIKTRGQQVTLSCSPISGHRSVSWYQQTPGQGLQFLFEYFSETQRNKGNFPGRFSGRQFSNSRSEMNVSTLELGDSALYLCASAWTSGSYEQYFGPGTRLTVT.

V gene TRBV9 combines with J gene TRBJ1-3, with D perhaps TRBD1 (6 bases). The CDR3 length is 15 residues. From germline, CDR1 is SGDLS and CDR2 YYNGEE. Trimming took off 4 bases at V and 2 bases at J, with 13 bases between the two ends. The CDR3 sequence: CASSSQTGAGNTIYF. The CDR3 bases are TGTGCCAGCAGCTCACAGACAGGCGCTGGAAACACCATATATTTT.

CDR3 in DNA: TGTGCCAGCAGTTACCCCAGCGGCACCAACACCGGGGAGCTGTTTTTT. It is translated as CASSYPSGTNTGELFF. The rearrangement links TRBV6-6 to TRBJ2-2; weak D call: TRBD2 (5 bases). The V gene lost 2 bases and the J gene lost 2 bases, with 12 bases spanning the gap. The V gene's germline CDR1 is MNHNY and CDR2 SVGAGI (reference sequence). CDR3 length equals 16 residues.

The chain combines TRBV6-4 with TRBJ2-3; 14 positions match TRBD2. The germline gives CDR1 MRHNA, CDR2 SNTAGT. V lost 7 bases, J lost 0 bases, and 9 bases stayed unmatched. CDR3 length: 18 residues. DNA for the CDR3: TGTGCCAGCACCACCGGACTAGCGGGGGGACAGAGCACAGATACGCAGTATTTT. The encoded protein is CASTTGLAGGQSTDTQYF.

The chain has TRBV7-8 and TRBJ2-7, with D possibly TRBD1 on 5 matching bases. V shed 4 bases and J shed 1 base, with 8 bases lying between them. This CDR3 has 13 amino acids. The germline CDR1 and CDR2 sequences are SGHVS and FQNEAQ. Here the CDR3 reads CASSYDSSYEQYF. The CDR3 bases are TGTGCCAGCAGCTATGACAGTTCCTACGAGCAGTACTTC.

V and J are TRBV5-1 and TRBJ2-5; 10 bases fit TRBD1. Germline CDR1 reads SGHRS; CDR2 reads YFSETQ. The ends lost 9 bases at V and 4 bases at J; junction bases unmatched: 9. This CDR3 spans 14 amino acids. As DNA, the CDR3 is TGCGCCACCAGTGGACAGGGGGTAGGAGAGACCCAGTACTTC. Amino acids: CATSGQGVGETQYF.

The V and J genes are TRBV6-6 and TRBJ2-5, with 7 nucleotides matching TRBD2. Germline CDR1 reads MNHNY; CDR2 reads SVGAGI (reference sequence). The length of the CDR3 is 15 residues. Losses at the gene ends were 2 bases for V and 5 bases for J; bases not matched to a gene: 8. The CDR3 coding sequence is TGTGCCAGCAGTTACCTGGGCGGGAGTGGGGAGACCCAGTACTTC. This encodes CASSYLGGSGETQYF.

J is TRBJ2-7 and V is TRBV2, with D maybe TRBD1 (6 bases). The CDR3 covers 14 residues. The V gene lost 3 bases and the J gene lost 1 base, with 10 bases spanning the gap. Germline CDR1 reads SNHLY; CDR2 reads FYNNEI. The CDR3 sequence: CASSDQGISYEQYF. The CDR3 coding sequence is TGTGCCAGCAGTGATCAGGGGATATCCTACGAGCAGTACTTC.

The genes are TRBV7-6 and TRBJ2-3; D remains ambiguous. V dropped 0 bases and J dropped 2 bases, with 15 bases sitting between them. The CDR3 is 17 amino acids. Germline values: CDR1 SGHVS, CDR2 FNYEAQ. CDR3 in DNA: TGTGCCAGCAGCTTAGCCCCCCCAGCGACTCTCACAGATACGCAGTATTTT. As protein: CASSLAPPATLTDTQYF.

J is TRBJ2-7 and V is TRBV6-5; 7 bases align to TRBD2. CDR1 and CDR2 from the germline V gene are MNHEY and SVGAGI. J was trimmed by 2 bases and V by 11 bases; bases with no gene match: 9. CDR3 size: 13 residues. The CDR3 nucleotides read TGTGCCTTCGTCCCAAGCGGGACCTACGAGCAGTACTTC. Translation gives CAFVPSGTYEQYF.

This rearrangement joins TRBV5-1 to TRBJ2-1; D possibly corresponds to TRBD1 (6 bases). CDR1 is SGHRS and CDR2 is YFSETQ in the germline V gene. V dropped 5 bases and J dropped 8 bases, with 17 bases sitting between them. This CDR3 contains 14 residues. In nucleotides, the CDR3 is TGCGCCAGCAGGATCGGGACAAGTGTCGATGAGCAGTTCTTC. Translation gives CASRIGTSVDEQFF.

Notes on this clone: Other DNA sequences in the sample encode the same CDR3. V and J are TRBV30 and TRBJ1-2; the D is unclear. The germline CDR1 and CDR2 sequences are GTSNPN and SVGIG (reference sequence). The CDR3 consists of 10 residues. The V and J ends lost 1 base and 7 bases respectively, with 4 bases between them. The CDR3 nucleotides read TGTGCCTGGAGTGGAGGTGGCTACACCTTC. Translation: CAWSGGGYTF.

The chain is built from TRBV18 and TRBJ1-1, with D unresolved. The CDR3 spans 13 residues. Germline V gives CDR1 KGHSH, CDR2 LQKENI. Trimming left V 0 bases short and J 4 bases short, with 6 bases between. CDR3 amino acids: CASSPPPSTEAFF. For the CDR3, the DNA is TGTGCCAGCTCACCACCGCCTAGCACTGAAGCTTTCTTT.

The CDR3 loop reads CASSIRGNYEQYF. Written as DNA, the CDR3 is TGTGCCAGCAGTATCAGGGGTAACTACGAGCAGTACTTC. J is TRBJ2-7 and V is TRBV6-1; possible D gene TRBD1, 6 bases. Germline CDR1 and CDR2: MNHNS and SASEGT. The CDR3 extends over 13 amino acids. The germline V and J ends were trimmed by 5 bases and 3 bases, with 11 bases remaining between them.

The V gene is TRBV4-1, the J gene TRBJ1-3, with 7 bases lining up with TRBD1. This CDR3 comprises 15 residues. Trimming at V came to 6 bases and at J to 0 bases, leaving 5 bases not matched to a gene. Germline loops: CDR1 MGHRA, CDR2 YSYEKL. The CDR3 DNA follows: TGCGCCAGCAGGCGACGGACAGGCTCTGGAAACACCATATATTTT. This codes for CASRRRTGSGNTIYF.

The V and J genes are TRBV5-6 and TRBJ1-6, with 7 bases fitting TRBD1. The V gene's germline CDR1 is SGHDT and CDR2 YYEEEE. V lost 1 base and J lost 5; bases outside the gene matches: 3. This CDR3 is 15 amino acids long. CDR3 region: CASSLFRGDNSPLHF. CDR3 in DNA: TGTGCCAGCAGCTTGTTCAGGGGGGATAATTCACCCCTCCACTTT.

This chain links TRBV5-4 with TRBJ2-1, with D maybe TRBD2 (6 bases). The germline gives CDR1 SGHNT, CDR2 YYREEE (reference sequence). Between the trimmed V and J ends, which lost 0 bases and 5 bases, there was a span of 12 bases. The CDR3 runs to 15 residues. The DNA for the CDR3 is TGTGCCAGCAGCTTGGACCAGCGGGCCGACAATGAGCAGTTCTTC. Translation gives CASSLDQRADNEQFF.

This chain connects TRBV5-1 to TRBJ2-5; 8 bases match TRBD2. CDR3 length: 14 residues. Trimming removed 4 bases from V and 5 bases from J; junction bases left unmatched: 7. The germline CDR1 and CDR2 sequences are SGHRS and YFSETQ. CDR3 amino acids: CASSPGGPGETQYF. The CDR3 DNA is TGCGCCAGCAGCCCGGGGGGGCCGGGGGAGACCCAGTACTTC. The entire variable domain, with the rest obtained from reference TRBV5-1 and TRBJ2-5, is as follows: KAGVTQTPRYLIKTRGQQVTLSCSPISGHRSVSWYQQTPGQGLQFLFEYFSETQRNKGNFPGRFSGRQFSNSRSEMNVSTLELGDSALYLCASSPGGPGETQYFGPGTRLLVL.

The chain carries TRBV27 and TRBJ1-2; TRBD1 matches 7 bases. The CDR3 runs to 13 residues. V was clipped by 7 bases and J by 8 bases; unmatched bases: 10. Germline-derived CDR1 and CDR2 are MNHEY and SMNVEV (reference sequence). In DNA form, the CDR3 reads TGTGCCAGCACCAGTCGACAGGGTCTCGGCTACACCTTC. This translates into CASTSRQGLGYTF.

The V gene is TRBV29-1, the J gene TRBJ2-7; TRBD1 matches at 11 bases. Trimming at V came to 6 bases and at J to 7 bases, leaving 11 bases not matched to a gene. Germline-derived CDR1 and CDR2 are SQVTM and ANQGSEA. The CDR3 loop spans 14 amino acids. The CDR3 sequence is CSVYRTGGLGEQYF. CDR3 in DNA: TGCAGCGTCTACCGGACAGGGGGCCTTGGGGAGCAGTACTTC.

The rearrangement links TRBV6-5 to TRBJ1-4; unclear D gene. V was clipped by 0 bases and J by 0 bases, with 5 bases between them. This CDR3 contains 15 residues. Germline CDR1 MNHEY, CDR2 SVGAGI. In DNA form, the CDR3 reads TGTGCCAGCAGTTACTCTATGTCAACTAATGAAAAACTGTTTTTT. Translated: CASSYSMSTNEKLFF.

The rearrangement joins TRBV4-1 to TRBJ2-2; D might be TRBD1 (6 bases). Looked up from germline, CDR1 is MGHRA and CDR2 is YSYEKL. V lost 3 bases to trimming and J lost 6 bases, with 14 bases between them. The CDR3 consists of 15 residues. The CDR3 region is CASSQQGLVSGELFF. The DNA for the CDR3 is TGCGCCAGCAGCCAGCAGGGGTTGGTCTCCGGGGAGCTGTTTTTT.

For this clone: An end of the junction does not agree with germline; a read error may underlie this. The chain has TRBV5-6 and TRBJ1-3; 9 bases align to TRBD1. The CDR3 runs to 14 residues. CDR1 is SGHDT and CDR2 is YYEEEE in the germline V gene. The chain's CDR3 is CASSPRDRVGLADF. In nucleotides, the CDR3 is TGTGCCAGCAGCCCCCGGGACAGGGTAGGTTTGGCGGATTTT.